What follows are 18 T cell receptor beta chains derived from one specimen sequenced in a study of patients and donors after allogeneic stem cell transplantation. TCRdb re-derived calls from the RT-PCR reads in MiXCR, one entry per CDR3 protein. The profile shows about 960,000 distinct CDR3 sequences, around 17% of them singletons. The sample comprised blood, either unsorted or a sorted T cell fraction (not recorded which). All receptors derive from a human donor who was either an allogeneic HSCT recipient or a stem cell or donor lymphocyte infusion donor (not recorded which). It is not recorded whose cells these are; they may come from a transplant donor.

The chain uses TRBV15 and TRBJ2-7; no definite D call. Germline values: CDR1 LNHNV, CDR2 YYDKDF (reference sequence). CDR3 size: 15 residues. V lost 0 bases to trimming and J lost 2 bases, with 11 bases between them. The CDR3 nucleotides are TGTGCCACCAGCAGAGATAAAGGGTTCACCTACGAGCAGTACTTC. Translated, it gives CATSRDKGFTYEQYF.

The sample holds a few counts of this clonotype. The chain recombines TRBV6-1 with TRBJ1-1; 10 bases fit TRBD1. With 7 bases clipped from V and 0 bases from J, the junction kept 2 bases outside the gene matches. The CDR3 sequence is 14 residues long. From germline, CDR1 is MNHNS and CDR2 SASEGT. The CDR3 bases are TGTGCCAGCACCGGACAGGGGGTGAACACTGAAGCTTTCTTT. Translation gives CASTGQGVNTEAFF.

In its sample, this clonotype was seen many times. The chain joins TRBV7-3 to TRBJ2-3; weak D call: TRBD2 (5 bases). V lost 2 bases, J lost 3 bases, and 9 bases lay in between. Germline values: CDR1 SGHTA, CDR2 FQGTGA. The CDR3 has 14 residues. CDR3 residues: CASSLGLATDTQYF. The CDR3 DNA follows: TGTGCCAGCAGCTTAGGATTAGCGACAGATACGCAGTATTTT.

This clonotype was observed a few times. This sequence joins TRBV24-1 and TRBJ2-7; D is unclear. This CDR3 has 13 amino acids. Per germline, CDR1 KGHDR and CDR2 SFDVKD. V gave up 0 bases and J gave up 3 bases, with 5 bases separating them. CDR3 sequence (DNA): TGTGCCACCAGTGATTTGAACAGCTACGAGCAGTACTTC. Its translation is CATSDLNSYEQYF.

The chain carries TRBV5-5 and TRBJ2-3; a weak D match, TRBD2 (6 bases). This CDR3 has 12 residues. The germline V gene has CDR1 SGHKS and CDR2 YYEKEE (reference sequence). V lost 4 bases to trimming and J lost 10 bases, with 13 bases between them. The CDR3 region has the DNA TGTGCCAGCAGCCCCGGGCGGGATCCGCAGTATTTT. Protein: CASSPGRDPQYF.

The rearrangement links TRBV6-1 to TRBJ1-1; D remains ambiguous. V dropped 1 base and J dropped 1 base, with 10 bases sitting between them. The CDR3 is made up of 15 amino acids. CDR1 and CDR2 from the germline V gene are MNHNS and SASEGT. CDR3 residues: CASSEVRRPNTEAFF. In nucleotides, the CDR3 is TGTGCCAGCAGTGAAGTGCGCAGACCGAACACTGAAGCTTTCTTT.

This clonotype was picked up a small number of times. CDR3 DNA: TGTGCCAGCAGTTTCCGGGGTCTTGAAGCTTTCTTT. Translating it yields CASSFRGLEAFF. V and J are TRBV7-3 and TRBJ1-1, with D unclear. CDR1 is SGHTA, CDR2 FQGTGA, per germline. The CDR3 has 12 residues. Trimming cost V 6 bases and J 7 bases, with 12 bases left between them.

This rearrangement joins TRBV12-5 to TRBJ2-3; a possible D gene is TRBD2 (5 bases). This CDR3 is built from 15 residues. CDR1 is LGHNT and CDR2 is FRNRAP in the germline V gene. Trimming removed 5 bases at V and 4 bases at J, with 16 bases between. The CDR3 DNA follows: TGTGCTAGTGGTCCGCCCCTGGCGGGCGCAGATACGCAGTATTTT. Protein sequence: CASGPPLAGADTQYF.

This clonotype occurred a few times. The genes are TRBV2 and TRBJ2-6; 10 positions match TRBD1. The CDR3 covers 18 residues. The V and J ends lost 2 bases and 0 bases, in that order; junction bases with no gene match: 4. CDR1 and CDR2 from the germline V gene are SNHLY and FYNNEI. In DNA form, the CDR3 reads TGTGCCAGCAGTGAACAAGGGACAGGGGCCTCTGGGGCCAACGTCCTGACTTTC. It translates to CASSEQGTGASGANVLTF.

This clonotype was counted only a few times. J is TRBJ2-3 and V is TRBV25-1; D may match TRBD1 or TRBD2 (6 bases each). The CDR3 length is 15 residues. Germline V CDR1 and CDR2: MGHDK, SYGVNS. V was trimmed by 4 bases and J by 4 bases, leaving 15 bases between them. CDR3 loop: CASSVVGGLADTQYF. CDR3 nucleotide sequence: TGTGCCAGCAGTGTAGTAGGGGGGCTCGCAGATACGCAGTATTTT. The full variable domain, rest sourced from reference TRBV25-1 and TRBJ2-3, is EADIYQTPRYLVIGTGKKITLECSQTMGHDKMYWYQQDPGMELHLIHYSYGVNSTEKGDLSSESTVSRIRTEHFPLTLESARPSHTSQYLCASSVVGGLADTQYFGPGTRLTVL.

This clonotype was seen a handful of times. The genes are TRBV2 and TRBJ2-5; 11 bases map to TRBD1. CDR1 and CDR2 (germline): SNHLY, FYNNEI. V shed 6 bases, J shed 6 bases, and the junction held 3 bases outside the gene matches. The length of the CDR3 is 13 residues. The CDR3 reads CASRGTGGKTQYF. In DNA, the CDR3 is TGTGCCAGCAGGGGGACAGGGGGGAAGACCCAGTACTTC.

This clonotype was recorded a few times. The rearrangement links TRBV24-1 to TRBJ2-1, with unresolved D. Germline assignment: CDR1 KGHDR and CDR2 SFDVKD. The CDR3 is made up of 15 amino acids. V lost 3 bases, J lost 4 bases, and 12 bases lay in between. The CDR3 DNA reads as TGTGCCACCAGTGATCCACGACACCTTTACAATGAGCAGTTCTTC. Translation gives CATSDPRHLYNEQFF.

This chain connects TRBV12-5 to TRBJ2-1, with TRBD2 matching 13 bases. CDR1 and CDR2 from the germline V gene are LGHNT and FRNRAP. V dropped 7 bases and J dropped 6; count of bases not matched to a gene: 12. This CDR3 is 17 amino acids long. The CDR3 DNA reads as TGTGCTAGTGCCACTAGGTTAGGGACTAGCGGGACCAATGAGCAGTTCTTC. This encodes CASATRLGTSGTNEQFF.

This clonotype was seen ten or more times. The chain uses TRBV12-3 or TRBV12-4 and TRBJ1-2, with D hard to call. The ends were cut back, 6 bases at V and 4 bases at J, with 12 bases in the middle. This CDR3 has 13 residues. CDR3 residues: CASSRGGSYGYTF. CDR3 DNA sequence: TGTGCCAGCAGCCGGGGAGGGAGCTATGGCTACACCTTC.

The V and J genes are TRBV25-1 and TRBJ2-6; D not certain. V lost 10 bases, J lost 0 bases, and 13 bases lay in between. Germline CDR1 and CDR2: MGHDK and SYGVNS. The CDR3 length is 15 residues. Here the CDR3 reads CANHILYSGANVLTF. CDR3 in DNA: TGTGCCAACCATATTCTGTACTCTGGGGCCAACGTCCTGACTTTC.

J is TRBJ1-2 and V is TRBV12-3 or TRBV12-4; D is perhaps TRBD1 (5 bases). The CDR3 has 15 amino acids. Deletions cut 7 bases from V and 2 bases from J, with 17 bases between. DNA of the CDR3: TGTGCCAGCATCCATCTACTCCAGGGAAACTATGGCTACACCTTC. This encodes CASIHLLQGNYGYTF.

The chain employs TRBV3-1 and TRBJ1-1, with 7 bases that match TRBD1. With V trimmed by 3 bases and J by 0 bases, 13 bases remained unmatched. The germline gives CDR1 LGHDT, CDR2 YNNKEL (reference sequence). The CDR3 loop spans 18 amino acids. CDR3 region: CASSHPRVPGQLNTEAFF. CDR3 bases: TGTGCCAGCAGCCACCCGAGGGTACCGGGACAGCTGAACACTGAAGCTTTCTTT.

V gene TRBV5-1 combines with J gene TRBJ2-3, with 8 bases identical to TRBD2. CDR3 length: 15 residues. Germline V gene data show CDR1 as SGHRS and CDR2 as YFSETQ. After removal of 4 bases from V and 0 bases from J, the junction contained 4 bases not matched to a gene. CDR3 sequence reads: CASSLERGSTDTQYF. CDR3 in DNA: TGCGCCAGCAGCCTCGAGCGGGGGAGCACAGATACGCAGTATTTT.